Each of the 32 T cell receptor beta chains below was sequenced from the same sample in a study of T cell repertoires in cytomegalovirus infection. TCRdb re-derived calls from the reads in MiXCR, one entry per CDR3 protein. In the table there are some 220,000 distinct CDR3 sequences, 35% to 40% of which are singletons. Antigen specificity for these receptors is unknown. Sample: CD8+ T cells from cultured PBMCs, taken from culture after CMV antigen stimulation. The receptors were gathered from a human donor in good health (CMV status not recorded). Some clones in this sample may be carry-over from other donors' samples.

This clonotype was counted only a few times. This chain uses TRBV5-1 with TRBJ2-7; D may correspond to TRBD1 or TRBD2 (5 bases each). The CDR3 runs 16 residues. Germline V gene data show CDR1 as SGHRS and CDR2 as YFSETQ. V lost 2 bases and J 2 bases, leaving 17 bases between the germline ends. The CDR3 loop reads CASSLTGTSKAYEQYF. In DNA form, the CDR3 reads TGCGCCAGCAGCTTAACCGGGACGAGCAAGGCCTACGAGCAGTACTTC.

CDR3 sequence reads: CASSLGTSDEQFF. CDR3 coding DNA: TGTGCCAGCAGCTTAGGGACTAGCGATGAGCAGTTCTTC. V and J are TRBV5-6 and TRBJ2-1; 10 bases match TRBD2. CDR1 and CDR2 (germline): SGHDT, YYEEEE. Trimming at V came to 2 bases and at J to 8 bases, leaving 1 base not matched to a gene. This CDR3 is built from 13 residues.

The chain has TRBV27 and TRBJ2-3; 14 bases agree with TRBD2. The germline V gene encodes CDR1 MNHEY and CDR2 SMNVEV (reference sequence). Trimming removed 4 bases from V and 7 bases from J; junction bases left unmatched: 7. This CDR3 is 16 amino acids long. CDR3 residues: CASSSLGLAGVNTQYF. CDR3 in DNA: TGTGCCAGCAGTTCCCTGGGACTAGCGGGAGTGAATACGCAGTATTTT.

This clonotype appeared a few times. CDR3 residues: CASSTPGELFF. The DNA for the CDR3 is TGTGCCAGCTCTACTCCCGGGGAGCTGTTTTTT. The chain joins TRBV7-6 to TRBJ2-2; no clear D. The germline CDR1 and CDR2 sequences are SGHVS and FNYEAQ. The CDR3 consists of 11 residues. Trimming shortened V by 8 bases and J by 6 bases, and 7 bases separated the two germline ends.

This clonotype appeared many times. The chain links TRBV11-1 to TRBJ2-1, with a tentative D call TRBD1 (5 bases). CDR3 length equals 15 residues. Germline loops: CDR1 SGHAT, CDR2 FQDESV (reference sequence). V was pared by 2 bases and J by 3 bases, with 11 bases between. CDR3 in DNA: TGTGCCAGCAGCTTAAACAGACAGAGCTACAATGAGCAGTTCTTC. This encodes CASSLNRQSYNEQFF.

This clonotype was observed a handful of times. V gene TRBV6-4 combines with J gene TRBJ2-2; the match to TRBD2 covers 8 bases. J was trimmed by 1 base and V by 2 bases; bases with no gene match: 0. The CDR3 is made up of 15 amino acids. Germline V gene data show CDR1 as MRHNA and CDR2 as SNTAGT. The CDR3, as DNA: TGTGCCAGCAGTGACACTAGCGGGAACACCGGGGAGCTGTTTTTT. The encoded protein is CASSDTSGNTGELFF.

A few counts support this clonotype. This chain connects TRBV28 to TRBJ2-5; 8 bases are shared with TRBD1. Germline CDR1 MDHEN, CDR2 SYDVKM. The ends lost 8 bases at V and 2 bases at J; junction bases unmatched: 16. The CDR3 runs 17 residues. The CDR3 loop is CASASGGQGAIQETQYF. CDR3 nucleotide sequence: TGTGCCAGCGCATCGGGTGGGCAGGGGGCGATACAAGAGACCCAGTACTTC.

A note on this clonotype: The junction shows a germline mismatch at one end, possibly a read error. The DNA for the CDR3 is TGTGCCAGCAGCCAAGGGGAAAGGACTAACTACAATGAGCAGTTCTTC. Protein: CASSQGERTNYNEQFF. The chain is built from TRBV4-1 and TRBJ2-1, with D perhaps matching TRBD2 (6 bases). The CDR3 is 16 residues long. Germline CDR1 MGHRA, CDR2 YSYEKL.

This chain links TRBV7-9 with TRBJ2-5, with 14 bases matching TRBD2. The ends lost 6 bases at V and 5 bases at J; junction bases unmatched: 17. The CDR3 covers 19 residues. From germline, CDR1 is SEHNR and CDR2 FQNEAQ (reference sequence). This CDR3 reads CASSLLAAGLAGGTETQYF. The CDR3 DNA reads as TGTGCCAGCAGTCTACTGGCGGCCGGACTAGCGGGAGGAACGGAGACCCAGTACTTC.

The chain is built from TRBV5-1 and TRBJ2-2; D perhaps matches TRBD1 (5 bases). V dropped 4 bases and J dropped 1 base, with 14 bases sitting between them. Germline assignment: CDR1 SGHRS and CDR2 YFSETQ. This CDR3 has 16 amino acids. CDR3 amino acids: CASSPQGIRNTGELFF. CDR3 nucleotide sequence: TGCGCCAGCAGCCCCCAGGGAATCAGGAACACCGGGGAGCTGTTTTTT.

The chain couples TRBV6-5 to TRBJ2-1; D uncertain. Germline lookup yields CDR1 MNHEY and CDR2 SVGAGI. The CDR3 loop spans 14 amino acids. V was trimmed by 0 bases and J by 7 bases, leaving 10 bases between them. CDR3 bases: TGTGCCAGCAGTTACTCCCCCCTGTGGAATGAGCAGTTCTTC. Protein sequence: CASSYSPLWNEQFF.

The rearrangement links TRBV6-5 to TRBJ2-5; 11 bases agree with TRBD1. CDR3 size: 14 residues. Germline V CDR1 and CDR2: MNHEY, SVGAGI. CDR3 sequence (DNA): TGTGCGACCCACCCGGGACAGGGGGGAGAGACCCAGTACTTC. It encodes CATHPGQGGETQYF.

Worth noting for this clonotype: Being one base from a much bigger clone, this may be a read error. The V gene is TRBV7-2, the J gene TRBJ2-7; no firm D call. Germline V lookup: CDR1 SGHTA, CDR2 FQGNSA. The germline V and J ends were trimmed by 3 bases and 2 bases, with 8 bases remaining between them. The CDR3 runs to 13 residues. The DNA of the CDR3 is TGTGCCAGCAGCTTCGTGTCGACCTACGAGCAGTACTTC. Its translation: CASSFVSTYEQYF.

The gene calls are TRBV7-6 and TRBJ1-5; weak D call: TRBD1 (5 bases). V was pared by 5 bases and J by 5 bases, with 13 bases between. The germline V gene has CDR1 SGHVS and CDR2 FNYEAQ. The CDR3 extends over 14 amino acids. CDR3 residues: CASSPRRGDQPQHF. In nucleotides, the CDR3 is TGTGCCAGCAGCCCCCGACGGGGGGATCAGCCCCAGCATTTT.

The CDR3 spells CASMSPRFSTLYGYTF. The CDR3 bases are TGTGCCAGTATGAGTCCCAGATTCTCGACGCTCTATGGCTACACCTTC. V is TRBV19 and J is TRBJ1-2, with unresolved D. CDR1 LNHDA and CDR2 SQIVND come from the germline V gene (reference sequence). The V end lost 7 bases, the J end lost 4 bases, and 22 bases lay between the germline ends. The CDR3 contains 16 residues. The variable domain in full, with the rest retrieved from reference TRBV19 and TRBJ1-2, is DGGITQSPKYLFRKEGQNVTLSCEQNLNHDAMYWYRQDPGQGLRLIYYSQIVNDFQKGDIAEGYSVSREKKESFPLTVTSAQKNPTAFYLCASMSPRFSTLYGYTFGSGTRLTVV.

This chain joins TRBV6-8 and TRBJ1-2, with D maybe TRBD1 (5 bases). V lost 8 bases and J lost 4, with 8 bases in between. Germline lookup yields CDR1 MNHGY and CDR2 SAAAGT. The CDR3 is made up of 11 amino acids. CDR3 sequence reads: CASRGSYGYTF. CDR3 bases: TGTGCCAGCCGGGGGTCCTATGGCTACACCTTC.

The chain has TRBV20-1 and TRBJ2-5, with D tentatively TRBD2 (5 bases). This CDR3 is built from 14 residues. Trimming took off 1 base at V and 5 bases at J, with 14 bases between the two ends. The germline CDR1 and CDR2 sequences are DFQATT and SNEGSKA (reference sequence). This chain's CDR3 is CSARGIELGETQYF. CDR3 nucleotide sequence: TGCAGTGCTAGAGGAATCGAACTAGGCGAGACCCAGTACTTC.

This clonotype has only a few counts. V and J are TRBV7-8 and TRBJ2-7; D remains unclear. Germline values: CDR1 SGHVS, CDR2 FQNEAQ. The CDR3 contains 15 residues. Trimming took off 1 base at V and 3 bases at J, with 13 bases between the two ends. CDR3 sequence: CASSLELVGDYEQYF. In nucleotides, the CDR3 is TGTGCCAGCAGCTTAGAGCTAGTCGGTGACTACGAGCAGTACTTC.

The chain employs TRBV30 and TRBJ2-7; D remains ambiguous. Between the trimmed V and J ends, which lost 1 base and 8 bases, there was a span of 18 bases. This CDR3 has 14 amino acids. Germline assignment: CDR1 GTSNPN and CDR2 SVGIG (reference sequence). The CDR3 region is CAWSDETPRPKQYF. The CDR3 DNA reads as TGTGCCTGGAGTGACGAAACACCCAGACCGAAGCAGTACTTC.

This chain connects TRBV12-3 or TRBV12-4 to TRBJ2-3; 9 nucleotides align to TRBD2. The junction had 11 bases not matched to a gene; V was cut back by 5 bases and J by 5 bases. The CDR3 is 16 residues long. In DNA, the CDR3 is TGTGCCAGCAGTCCCCGGGCGGGGGGGCCGGAAGATACGCAGTATTTT. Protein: CASSPRAGGPEDTQYF.

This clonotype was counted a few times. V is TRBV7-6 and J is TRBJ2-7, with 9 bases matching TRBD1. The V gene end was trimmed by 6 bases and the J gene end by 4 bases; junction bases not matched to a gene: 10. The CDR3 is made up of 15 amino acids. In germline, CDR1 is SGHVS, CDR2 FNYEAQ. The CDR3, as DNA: TGTGCCAGCAGTCTTACCGGGACAGGGAGATACGAGCAGTACTTC. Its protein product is CASSLTGTGRYEQYF.

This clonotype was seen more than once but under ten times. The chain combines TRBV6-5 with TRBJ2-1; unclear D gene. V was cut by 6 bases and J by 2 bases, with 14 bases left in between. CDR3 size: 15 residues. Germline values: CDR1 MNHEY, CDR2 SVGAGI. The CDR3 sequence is CASRTAPSAYNEQFF. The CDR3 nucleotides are TGTGCCAGCAGAACGGCTCCCTCCGCCTACAATGAGCAGTTCTTC.

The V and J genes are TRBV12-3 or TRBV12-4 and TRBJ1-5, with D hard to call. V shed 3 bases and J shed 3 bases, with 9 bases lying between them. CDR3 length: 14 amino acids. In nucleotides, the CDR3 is TGTGCCAGCAGTTTCGACCGCCTCAATCAGCCCCAGCATTTT. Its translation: CASSFDRLNQPQHF.

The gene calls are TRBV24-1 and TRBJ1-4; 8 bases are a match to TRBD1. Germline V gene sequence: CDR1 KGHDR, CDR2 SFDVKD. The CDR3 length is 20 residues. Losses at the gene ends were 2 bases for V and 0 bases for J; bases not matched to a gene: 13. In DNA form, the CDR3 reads TGTGCCACCAGTGATTGGACAGGGAAGGAAGGGGATGCAACTAATGAAAAACTGTTTTTT. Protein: CATSDWTGKEGDATNEKLFF.

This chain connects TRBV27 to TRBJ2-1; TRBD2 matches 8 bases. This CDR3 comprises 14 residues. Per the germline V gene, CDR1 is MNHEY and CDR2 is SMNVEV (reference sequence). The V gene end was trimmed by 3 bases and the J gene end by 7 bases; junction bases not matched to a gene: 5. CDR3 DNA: TGTGCCAGCAGTTTCAGCGGGAGAAGGAATGAGCAGTTCTTC. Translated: CASSFSGRRNEQFF.

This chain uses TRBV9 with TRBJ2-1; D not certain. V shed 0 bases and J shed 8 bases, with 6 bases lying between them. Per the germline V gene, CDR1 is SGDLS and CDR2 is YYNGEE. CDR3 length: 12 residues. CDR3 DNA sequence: TGTGCCAGCAGCGTAGTCTCTCATGAGCAGTTCTTC. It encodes CASSVVSHEQFF.

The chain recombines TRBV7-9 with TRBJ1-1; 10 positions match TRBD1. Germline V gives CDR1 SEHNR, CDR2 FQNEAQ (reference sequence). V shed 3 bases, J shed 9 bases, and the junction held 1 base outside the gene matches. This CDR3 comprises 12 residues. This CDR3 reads CASSFDRGQAFF. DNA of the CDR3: TGTGCCAGCAGCTTCGACAGGGGGCAAGCTTTCTTT.

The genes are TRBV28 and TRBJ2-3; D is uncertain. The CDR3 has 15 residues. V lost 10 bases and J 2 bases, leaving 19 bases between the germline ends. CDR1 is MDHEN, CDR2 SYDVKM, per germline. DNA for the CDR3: TGTGCCATCCTTCGGGCAGGATATAACACAGATACGCAGTATTTT. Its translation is CAILRAGYNTDTQYF.

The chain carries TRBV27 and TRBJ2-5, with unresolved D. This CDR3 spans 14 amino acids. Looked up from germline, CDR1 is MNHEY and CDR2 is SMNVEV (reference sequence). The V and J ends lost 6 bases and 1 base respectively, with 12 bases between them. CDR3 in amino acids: CASSPQGVQETQYF. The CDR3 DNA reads TGTGCCAGCAGCCCTCAAGGAGTCCAAGAGACCCAGTACTTC.

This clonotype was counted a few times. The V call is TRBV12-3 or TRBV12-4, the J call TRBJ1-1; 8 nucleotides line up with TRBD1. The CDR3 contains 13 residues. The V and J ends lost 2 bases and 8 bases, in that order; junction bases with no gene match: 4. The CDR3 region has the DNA TGTGCCAGCAGTTTACGACAGGGGTGGGAAGCTTTCTTT. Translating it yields CASSLRQGWEAFF.

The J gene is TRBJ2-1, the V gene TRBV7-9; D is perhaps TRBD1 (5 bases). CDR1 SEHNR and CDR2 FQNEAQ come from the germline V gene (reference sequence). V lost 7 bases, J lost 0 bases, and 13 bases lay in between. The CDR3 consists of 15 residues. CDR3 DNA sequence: TGTGCCAGCACAGGGCAGCCAAGCTCCTACAATGAGCAGTTCTTC. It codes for CASTGQPSSYNEQFF.

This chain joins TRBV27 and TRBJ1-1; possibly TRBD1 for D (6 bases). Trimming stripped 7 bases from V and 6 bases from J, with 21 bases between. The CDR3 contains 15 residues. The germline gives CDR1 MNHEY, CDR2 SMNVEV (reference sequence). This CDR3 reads CASNRVSLDLAEAFF. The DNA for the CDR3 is TGTGCCAGCAACAGGGTGAGTTTGGATCTGGCTGAAGCTTTCTTT.